Below, one T cell receptor (beta chain) is given with its context. This clone's antigen is unknown. No clone much larger than this one lies a single base away; base qualities are absent. Cut back by 0 bases and 1 base, the V and J ends lie 6 bases apart. CDR1 and CDR2, looked up from the germline V gene (reference sequence), are GTSNPN and SVGIG. From its cysteine to its phenylalanine, the CDR3 spans 13 amino acids. Just the 39-base CDR3 DNA is kept, in frame starting at base 1. The cohort comprised approximately 700 healthy bone marrow donors. All cohort members were sampled while nominally healthy, although unrecorded immune exposures were likely present. The donor was CMV seronegative and was included in the group of around 320 seronegative cohort members. Each donor provided a peripheral blood sample, and peripheral blood mononuclear cells were used for TCR beta sequencing. Genomic DNA extraction from the blood cell samples was performed with the Qiagen DNeasy Blood Extraction Kit.

The data were taken from a study of cytomegalovirus exposure and HLA in healthy donors (dated by TCRdb to the late 2010s). As for the study more broadly: An earlier analysis of several hundred of the donors reported 276 Gb of sequence data and 90 million to 120 million unique TCR beta sequences obtained from 180 million or so T cells. In addition to the first cohort of around 670 subjects, a separate validation cohort of 130 or so different subjects was used. Because of strong linkage in the cohort, roughly five DR-DQ haplotypes were treated as single units for association and clustering. Among some 410 genotyped donors of the cohort, an average of roughly 240,000 unique TCR beta nucleotide sequences were sequenced per donor, about a sixth of them non-productive. A later genetic analysis took genome-wide SNP genotypes for about three fifths of the 666 donors and used that subset as a discovery cohort. In the later analysis, no new phenotypic data were used to find candidate immune exposures; instead, reliance was placed on TCR beta sequences and their occurrence across donors. A later analysis re-analyzed previously published TCR beta repertoires from hundreds of donors and added high-resolution HLA genotyping to study TCR occurrence patterns. Roughly 300 gigabases of sequencing data and around 87 million unique TCR sequences were included in an early release covering 550 to 650 HLA-typed donors. Both class I and class II loci were covered by HLA typing, at four-digit resolution. Among the roughly 370 genotyped donors, approximately 81% belonged to the genetic ancestry cluster associated with self-reported Caucasian donors. Every discovery cohort repertoire had been produced on one sequencing platform. The number of donors typed differed by locus, with about 629-630 for A, B, C, DRB1 and DQB1, roughly 520 for DQA1, 600 to 610 for DPA1, and some 440 for DPB1. High-throughput TCR immunosequencing, statistical association of individual TCRs with disease status, and machine learning were combined to predict cytomegalovirus infection status. The study used immunosequencing to profile the T cell repertoires of approximately 630 subjects and linked those repertoires to cytomegalovirus serostatus. The study aimed to test whether cataloging public T cell receptors could reveal signatures of past pathogen exposure. To decide whether each TCR beta V gene segment behaved as functional or pseudogenic, an earlier analysis of fewer than 750 of the donors relied on high-throughput TCR beta sequencing. Donor age, sex, ethnicity and CMV serostatus were collected together with the repertoire data.

The paper as a whole reports these results and caveats: Linkage disequilibrium might explain the correlated functional status among segregating V segments, but an unknown experimental factor could not be excluded. In an earlier analysis of around 500 of the donors, most TCR beta V segments appeared in productive rearrangements about 90% or about 30% of the time, broadly matching IMGT annotations. A later genetic analysis associated a missense DCLRE1C variant with V-gene and J-gene trimming of TCR beta chains, and an independent cohort replicated the association. In a later analysis, most CMV-associated TCR beta chains were found to appear HLA-restricted, with HLA associations seemingly driven largely by CMV exposure. Immune exposure information for the cohort was limited to CMV serostatus. Assigning TCR associations to individual alleles was difficult when HLA alleles, especially DR and DQ, strongly co-occurred. In a later analysis, the rate of TCR association differed among HLA loci, with DRB1 alleles having the most associated TCRs and HLA-C alleles having the fewest. A later analysis reported that several top co-occurrence clusters appeared linked to parvovirus B19, influenza, CMV and Epstein-Barr virus. In vitro tests confirmed that three of the cytomegalovirus-associated TCR beta chains recognize cytomegalovirus antigens. HLA typing was unavailable for some donors at each locus, so association tests used only the typed subset. According to the authors, the approach could potentially be generalized to other disease states and immunological phenotypes. The classifier was reported to diagnose cytomegalovirus status with high specificity and sensitivity in both the original and validation cohorts. Specific HLA alleles were associated with more than 15,000 TCR beta sequences at a false discovery rate of 0.05 in a later analysis. A further reported finding was that TCR beta sequences accurately predicted the HLA-A and HLA-B alleles for most subjects in the first cohort. The sequencing pipeline was judged likely to have produced a cluster of highly shared sequence variants as a technical artifact. Most TCR sequences were seen in very few donors, while some public TCRs were found in many individuals. Only TCR beta chains were sequenced in this cohort, and the absence of alpha or paired-chain data limited detectable features. Because the 87-base-pair reads could not distinguish some IMGT-functional V segments, including TRBV6-2 and TRBV6-3, those segments were excluded. In a later genetic analysis, fewer N-insertions in productive TCRs were reported among donors in an Asian-associated ancestry cluster than the approximately 710-donor mean. Compared with equally common non-associated chains, HLA-associated TCR beta chains in a later analysis were more clonally expanded and had lower generation probabilities. A total of 150 to 200 TCR beta chains were listed by the study as associated with cytomegalovirus. Because counts were too low, seventeen rarely observed V segments, including chromosome 9 orphons, were left out of the earlier analysis of 500 to 750 of the donors. Presence/absence analyses assumed roughly uniform sequencing depth across donors, an assumption that may not hold.

The library was obtained by the immunoSEQ multiplex PCR assay. For the multiplex PCR, a mixture combining 60 forward primers for TCR Vbeta segments and 13 reverse primers for TCR Jbeta segments was used. The CDR3 region of rearranged TCR beta genes was amplified from genomic DNA by a multiplex PCR assay. Amplified TCR beta libraries were sequenced as 87-base-pair reads on the Illumina HiSeq System. On the study's bioinformatics: A later analysis counted tens of millions of unique TCR beta chains across the 666 repertoires, and 9.5 million to 11 million of these chains were shared by at least two donors. To remove PCR and sequencing errors, raw reads were error-corrected and collapsed into unique sequences using a nearest-neighbor algorithm that merged closely related sequences. V, D and J gene segments were assigned by aligning CDR3 sequences to IMGT reference sequences. For a sequence to be retained, at least a six-nucleotide match to both a V gene segment and a J gene segment was required. Rearrangements were classified as productive when the CDR3 lacked stop codons and remained in frame with V and J, and all other rearrangements were classified as non-productive. CDR3 was defined by IMGT convention, running from the second conserved V-encoded cysteine to the conserved J-encoded phenylalanine. In an earlier analysis of around 570 of the donors, sequences lacking an unambiguous match to a single V gene segment were excluded. In an earlier analysis of 500 to 750 of the donors, V segments were called functional above 56.7% productive rearrangements and were called segregating when the between-donor standard deviation exceeded 5%. A statistical classification framework was developed to diagnose cytomegalovirus status using the catalog of TCR beta chain sequences. A later analysis assigned V and J genes by comparing TCR nucleotide sequences with IMGT/GENE-DB human TR gene sequences. In a later analysis, CDR3 sequences and most-parsimonious VDJ recombination scenarios were assigned using the TCRdist pipeline. In a later analysis, each TCR beta chain was defined by its CDR3 amino acid sequence together with its V-gene family, and reads lacking a unique V-gene family were excluded. In a later analysis, 450 to 600 highly shared, low-generation-probability nucleotide sequences were removed to address suspected cross-contamination and a sequencing artifact. In a later analysis, a clonal expansion index was calculated for each public chain from normalized within-repertoire ranks of inferred template counts. A later analysis computed generation probabilities with a VDJ recombination model fitted to out-of-frame rearrangements, and checked the results against IGoR. In a later analysis, TCR-TCR, TCR-HLA and TCR-CMV co-occurrence was scored with hypergeometric tests, and a repertoire-size bias correction was applied to TCR pairs. A later analysis estimated false discovery rates by permuting HLA or CMV assignments 20 times. A later analysis grouped co-occurring TCRs with DBSCAN, adding TCRdist sequence similarity when clustering within HLA-allele-positive subsets. Co-occurrence clustering excluded repertoires with fewer than 30,000 or more than 120,000 public chains, plus five with anomalous nucleotide sharing. Not all clones reach the TCRdb copy of this immuneACCESS table, which keeps in-frame sequences only. Checked studies attribute under half of the gap to unresolved V genes and leave the rest unexplained. V and J calls plus clone size are reproduced from that table; the DNA served to infer D and trimming. The sample profile shows about 170,000 clones; 85% of them were found once. The biggest ten clones account for 1% of the sample.

Sequencing was done on a sample of PBMCs. The origin of this receptor is a boy under 10 years old in good health and CMV-seronegative. The rearrangement joined TRBV30 to TRBJ1-1, with no reliable assignment of the D segment. Read as DNA, the sequence is TGTGCCTGGAGTGTCGCAGAGAACACTGAAGCTTTCTTT. Protein translation: CAWSVAENTEAFF. Where the CDR3 stops, the reference TRBV30 and TRBJ1-1 genes take over; the full variable domain is SQTIHQWPATLVQPVGSPLSLECTVEGTSNPNLYWYRQAAGRGLQLLFYSVGIGQISSEVPQNLSASRPQDRQFILSSKKLLLSDSGFYLCAWSVAENTEAFFGQGTRLTVV.